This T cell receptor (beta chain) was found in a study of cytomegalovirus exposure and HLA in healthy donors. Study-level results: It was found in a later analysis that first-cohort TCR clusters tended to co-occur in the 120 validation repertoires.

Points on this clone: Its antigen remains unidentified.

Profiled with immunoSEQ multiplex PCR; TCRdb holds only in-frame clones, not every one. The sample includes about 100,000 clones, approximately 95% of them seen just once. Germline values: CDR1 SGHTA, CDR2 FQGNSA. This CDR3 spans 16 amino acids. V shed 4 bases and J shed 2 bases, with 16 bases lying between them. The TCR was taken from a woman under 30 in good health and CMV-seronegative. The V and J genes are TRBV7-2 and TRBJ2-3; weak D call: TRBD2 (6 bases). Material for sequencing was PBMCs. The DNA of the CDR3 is TGTGCCAGCAGCTCTATGGCGCGGGGCCACACAGATACGCAGTATTTT. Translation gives CASSSMARGHTDTQYF.